This T cell receptor (beta chain) was found in a study of CD8+CD57+ T cells in acquired aplastic anemia. At the level of the study: Average DNA yield from sorted CD4+ and CD8+ cells was around 3 ug.

Germline CDR1 reads MNHEY; CDR2 reads SMNVEV (reference sequence). The ends were cut back, 6 bases at V and 0 bases at J, with 9 bases in the middle. The CDR3 has 13 amino acids. It was genomic DNA that served as the template for profiling TCR beta VDJ and CDR3. TCRdb independently ran MiXCR on the reads; one entry per CDR3 protein. The sample includes 250,000 to 300,000 distinct CDR3 sequences, approximately 57% of them seen just once. Findings and limits, study-wide: There were roughly 28 CD8+ CDR3 sequences that occurred in both patients and controls.

This clonotype was seen ten or more times. Antigen specificity is unknown. The chain has TRBV27 and TRBJ2-7; D possibly corresponds to TRBD1 (5 bases). The receptor was isolated from a human donor with severe aplastic anemia or a healthy control (not recorded which). The sample was sorted CD4+, CD8+, or CD8+CD57+ T cells (not recorded which) from PBMCs. CDR3 sequence: CASRMTVSYEQYF. CDR3 coding DNA: TGTGCCAGCAGGATGACAGTCTCCTACGAGCAGTACTTC.